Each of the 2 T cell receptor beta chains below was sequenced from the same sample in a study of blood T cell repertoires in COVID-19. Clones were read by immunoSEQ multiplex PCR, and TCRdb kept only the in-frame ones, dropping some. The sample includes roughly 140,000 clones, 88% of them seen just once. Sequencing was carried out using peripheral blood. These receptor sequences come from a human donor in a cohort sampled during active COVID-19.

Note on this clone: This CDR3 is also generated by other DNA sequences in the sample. The CDR3 is CSVTGANYGYTF. The CDR3 coding sequence is TGCAGCGTAACAGGAGCTAACTATGGCTACACCTTC. The rearrangement joins TRBV29-1 to TRBJ1-2; perhaps TRBD1 as D (5 bases). Germline-derived CDR1 and CDR2 are SQVTM and ANQGSEA. V lost 6 bases to trimming and J lost 0 bases, with 8 bases between them. The CDR3 runs 12 residues.

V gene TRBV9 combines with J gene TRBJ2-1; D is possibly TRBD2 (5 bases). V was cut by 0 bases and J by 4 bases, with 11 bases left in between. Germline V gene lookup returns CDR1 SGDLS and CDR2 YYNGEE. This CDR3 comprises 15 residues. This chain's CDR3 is CASSVATGNYNEQFF. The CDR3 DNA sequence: TGTGCCAGCAGCGTAGCTACGGGAAATTACAATGAGCAGTTCTTC.